Sequencing of this TCR beta chain was carried out in a study of control samples from healthy donors and cancer patients. Some clones are missing from TCRdb's copy, which holds only in-frame ones; the method was immunoSEQ multiplex PCR. Its table lists about 200,000 clones. Germline CDR1 is SQVTM and CDR2 is ANQGSEA. The V and J ends lost 4 bases and 1 base respectively, with 7 bases between them. The CDR3 extends over 12 amino acids. This sequence originates from a woman in her twenties or thirties in good health. The chain is built from TRBV29-1 and TRBJ1-1; D gene unclear. Sequencing was performed on blood. CDR3 coding DNA: TGCAGCGTTGGATCAAGGAACACTGAAGCTTTCTTT. Encoded protein: CSVGSRNTEAFF.